Detailed here is one TCR beta chain. The data originate from a study of blood T cell repertoires in COVID-19. TCRdb's table, derived via immunoSEQ multiplex PCR, lists solely in-frame clones and lacks some. Among about 98,000 clones listed, roughly 80% were seen once. The CDR3 runs to 14 residues. Germline V gives CDR1 LNHDA, CDR2 SQIVND (reference sequence). V dropped 3 bases and J dropped 9 bases, with 17 bases sitting between them. The V gene is TRBV19, the J gene TRBJ2-5; D is perhaps TRBD2 (6 bases). The sequence was collected from a woman older than 75 with acute or convalescent COVID-19. The sample taken for sequencing was peripheral blood. The CDR3 loop is CASSMGSVGRPQYF. The DNA for the CDR3 is TGTGCCAGTAGTATGGGCAGCGTGGGGAGGCCCCAGTACTTC.